The 22 T cell receptor beta chains below all came from one sample that was sequenced in a study of cytomegalovirus exposure and HLA in healthy donors. The primer mix had 60 Vbeta and 13 Jbeta primers. TCRdb's copy holds only in-frame clones and misses some; the assay was immunoSEQ multiplex PCR. This sample has under 200,000 clones, with roughly 85% found just once. The sequenced sample was PBMCs. The receptors stem from a man aged 35-49 years in good health and CMV-seronegative.

This chain joins TRBV25-1 and TRBJ2-5; 11 bases are a match to TRBD1. J was trimmed by 4 bases and V by 2 bases; bases with no gene match: 6. The germline V gene encodes CDR1 MGHDK and CDR2 SYGVNS. CDR3 length: 16 amino acids. The CDR3 DNA reads TGTGCCAGCAGTGAACGGGGGGACAGGGGGGCAGAGACCCAGTACTTC. It yields the protein CASSERGDRGAETQYF.

This chain joins TRBV30 and TRBJ2-5; perhaps TRBD2 as D (6 bases). The end of the DNA is better explained by TRBJ2-7, so the J call may be wrong. The CDR3 is made up of 15 amino acids. Germline V gene sequence: CDR1 GTSNPN, CDR2 SVGIG (reference sequence). CDR3 protein: CAWSGRGFPSYEQYF. The CDR3 DNA sequence: TGTGCCTGGAGTGGGAGGGGCTTTCCCTCCTACGAGCAGTACTTC.

The V call is TRBV28, the J call TRBJ2-5; 8 bases line up with TRBD1. The CDR3 has 13 amino acids. Germline CDR1 and CDR2: MDHEN and SYDVKM. Trimming cost V 8 bases and J 5 bases; bases outside gene matches: 7. The CDR3 DNA sequence: TGTGCCAGCTTGACAGGGGCAGGGGAGACCCAGTACTTC. Protein sequence: CASLTGAGETQYF.

Points on this clone: The same CDR3 is also encoded by other DNA sequences in this sample. This rearrangement joins TRBV4-2 to TRBJ2-1; a possible D gene is TRBD2 (5 bases). CDR1 LGHNA and CDR2 YNFKEQ come from the germline V gene. The V gene lost 0 bases and the J gene lost 0 bases, with 6 bases spanning the gap. CDR3 length: 15 amino acids. The CDR3: CASSQESGSYNEQFF. In DNA, the CDR3 is TGTGCCAGCAGCCAAGAAAGCGGCTCCTACAATGAGCAGTTCTTC.

The gene calls are TRBV28 and TRBJ1-4; a weak D match, TRBD1 (6 bases). The germline V gene has CDR1 MDHEN and CDR2 SYDVKM. The CDR3 has 13 amino acids. Between the trimmed V and J ends, which lost 1 base and 8 bases, there was a span of 8 bases. CDR3 protein: CASSLYDREKLFF. The CDR3 nucleotides read TGTGCCAGCAGTTTATATGACAGGGAAAAACTGTTTTTT. The whole variable domain, remainder taken from reference TRBV28 and TRBJ1-4, is DVKVTQSSRYLVKRTGEKVFLECVQDMDHENMFWYRQDPGLGLRLIYFSYDVKMKEKGDIPEGYSVSREKKERFSLILESASTNQTSMYLCASSLYDREKLFFGSGTQLSVL.

Concerning this clone: At the DNA level, this CDR3 is encoded by other sequences in the same sample as well. The rearrangement links TRBV11-1 to TRBJ2-7, with a weak D call TRBD1 (5 bases). There are 17 residues in the CDR3. Germline V gene sequence: CDR1 SGHAT, CDR2 FQDESV (reference sequence). V was trimmed by 5 bases and J by 0 bases, leaving 20 bases between them. The CDR3 DNA is TGTGCCAGCAGCCCCCATGCAGGCGCCAGGGACTCCTACGAGCAGTACTTC. It specifies CASSPHAGARDSYEQYF.

The chain is built from TRBV19 and TRBJ1-1; 8 bases align to TRBD1. The length of the CDR3 is 16 residues. Germline values: CDR1 LNHDA, CDR2 SQIVND (reference sequence). Trimming cost V 5 bases and J 3 bases; bases outside gene matches: 11. CDR3 bases: TGTGCCAGTAGTCCCCGGGGCAGGGGGCTCGACACTGAAGCTTTCTTT. Its protein is CASSPRGRGLDTEAFF.

Comment on this clone: Compared with germline, one end of the junction differs, possibly owing to a read error. This chain uses TRBV7-8 with TRBJ2-2; D not certain. This CDR3 contains 14 residues. CDR1 and CDR2 from the germline V gene are SGHVS and FQNEAQ. CDR3 DNA sequence: TGTGCTAGCAGGTCCGACTTGAACACCGGGGAGCTGTTTTTT. Its translation is CASRSDLNTGELFF.

The chain's CDR3 is CAWSDNVRVGDGYTF. As DNA, the CDR3 is TGTGCCTGGAGTGATAACGTACGGGTAGGAGATGGCTACACCTTC. The chain carries TRBV30 and TRBJ1-2, with D hard to call. Per germline, CDR1 GTSNPN and CDR2 SVGIG (reference sequence). V lost 1 base and J 6 bases, leaving 18 bases between the germline ends. The CDR3 contains 15 residues.

The rearrangement uses TRBV11-3 and TRBJ2-5, with D possibly being TRBD1 (7 bases). Trimming removed 3 bases from V and 1 base from J, with 12 bases in between. The V gene's germline CDR1 is SGHNT and CDR2 YENEEA. There are 15 residues in the CDR3. CDR3 protein: CASSFGQGGQETQYF. The CDR3 nucleotides are TGTGCCAGCAGCTTTGGGCAGGGGGGCCAAGAGACCCAGTACTTC.

This clone appeared a single time. CDR3 residues: CASSRTGVGLYEQYF. CDR3 DNA sequence: TGTGCCAGCAGCCGTACAGGGGTGGGGCTCTACGAGCAGTACTTC. This chain connects TRBV16 to TRBJ2-7; the match to TRBD1 covers 7 bases. V lost 4 bases to trimming and J lost 3 bases; unmatched junction nucleotides: 9. Germline V gene sequence: CDR1 KGHSY, CDR2 FQNENV. The CDR3 is 15 amino acids.

This clone was detected a few times. The J gene is TRBJ2-5, the V gene TRBV15, with unresolved D. Trimming cost V 8 bases and J 1 base, with 11 bases left between them. The CDR3 is 13 residues long. Germline V gives CDR1 LNHNV, CDR2 YYDKDF (reference sequence). CDR3 nucleotide sequence: TGTGCCACCCGGTTTTATACCCAAGAGACCCAGTACTTC. Translation gives CATRFYTQETQYF.

This clone was seen more than once but under ten times. The rearrangement joins TRBV13 to TRBJ2-5, with 8 bases matching TRBD2. There are 15 residues in the CDR3. Germline CDR1 PRHDT, CDR2 FYEKMQ (reference sequence). The junction had 6 bases not matched to a gene; V was cut back by 1 base and J by 5 bases. In DNA form, the CDR3 reads TGTGCCAGCAGCTTAGCGGGAGGGCCGGGTGAGACCCAGTACTTC. Its protein product is CASSLAGGPGETQYF. The variable domain in full, completed from reference TRBV13 and TRBJ2-5, reads AAGVIQSPRHLIKEKRETATLKCYPIPRHDTVYWYQQGPGQDPQFLISFYEKMQSDKGSIPDRFSAQQFSDYHSELNMSSLELGDSALYFCASSLAGGPGETQYFGPGTRLLVL.

This rearrangement joins TRBV19 to TRBJ2-7; possibly TRBD1 for D (6 bases). This CDR3 contains 18 residues. V lost 5 bases and J 3 bases, leaving 26 bases between the germline ends. The germline V gene has CDR1 LNHDA and CDR2 SQIVND (reference sequence). CDR3 DNA sequence: TGTGCCAGTAGTCCTCACTTTCGGCTGTTGGGGGCAAGCTACGAGCAGTACTTC. Translating it yields CASSPHFRLLGASYEQYF.

The chain employs TRBV4-2 and TRBJ2-7, with 7 bases matching TRBD2. V shed 0 bases and J 3 bases; nucleotides not matched to a gene: 23. The germline V gene has CDR1 LGHNA and CDR2 YNFKEQ. CDR3 size: 21 residues. The CDR3: CASSQDLGDPTGTTYDYEQYF. In DNA form, the CDR3 reads TGTGCCAGCAGCCAAGATCTGGGGGATCCAACCGGGACTACCTACGACTACGAGCAGTACTTC.

The genes are TRBV11-2 and TRBJ1-4; 7 bases map to TRBD1. Germline V lookup: CDR1 SGHAT, CDR2 FQNNGV. V shed 0 bases, J shed 6 bases, and the junction held 7 bases outside the gene matches. This CDR3 spans 16 amino acids. The CDR3 bases are TGTGCCAGCAGCTTAGATTACGGGACAGTTGATGAAAAACTGTTTTTT. Translating gives CASSLDYGTVDEKLFF. Full variable domain (outside the CDR3, taken from reference TRBV11-2 and TRBJ1-4): EAGVAQSPRYKIIEKRQSVAFWCNPISGHATLYWYQQILGQGPKLLIQFQNNGVVDDSQLPKDRFSAERLKGVDSTLKIQPAKLEDSAVYLCASSLDYGTVDEKLFFGSGTQLSVL.

This chain links TRBV7-9 with TRBJ1-2; D might be TRBD1 (5 bases). V lost 2 bases and J 8 bases, leaving 12 bases between the germline ends. CDR3 length: 13 residues. The V gene's germline CDR1 is SEHNR and CDR2 FQNEAQ (reference sequence). The CDR3 DNA follows: TGTGCCAGCAGCTTAACCAGGGTGGACGGCTACACCTTC. Translated, it gives CASSLTRVDGYTF.

This chain links TRBV10-3 with TRBJ2-7, with TRBD1 as a possible D gene (5 bases). The CDR3 extends over 14 amino acids. Trimming shortened V by 3 bases and J by 5 bases, and 14 bases separated the two germline ends. Looked up from germline, CDR1 is ENHRY and CDR2 is SYGVKD. Written as DNA, the CDR3 is TGTGCCATCAGTGATGTGACAGCCCTAAACGAGCAGTACTTC. Amino acids: CAISDVTALNEQYF.

The gene calls are TRBV21-1 and TRBJ2-7; the DNA was not used to check the table's D call, TRBD1. TRBV21-1 counts as a pseudogene. The length of the CDR3 is 14 residues. The CDR3 DNA reads as TGTGCCAGCAGCAAAAGGGGTGGGTCACAGGGGCAGTACTTC. This encodes CASSKRGGSQGQYF.

V usage is TRBV5-1 and J usage is TRBJ1-5, with a possible D match to TRBD1 (6 bases). The CDR3 runs 15 residues. Trimming left V 0 bases short and J 6 bases short, with 13 bases between. CDR1 is SGHRS and CDR2 is YFSETQ in the germline V gene. DNA of the CDR3: TGCGCCAGCAGCTTGGAGGGGGACCGTCGTCAGCCCCAGCATTTT. This translates into CASSLEGDRRQPQHF.

This clone was detected only a few times. V usage is TRBV11-2 and J usage is TRBJ2-5, with D possibly TRBD2 on 5 matching bases. This CDR3 region has 13 residues. With 1 base removed from V and 11 bases from J, the gap between germline ends came to 14 bases. Germline V lookup: CDR1 SGHAT, CDR2 FQNNGV. CDR3 in DNA: TGTGCCAGCAGCTTAGCTCTCGGGGTGTCTCAGTACTTC. Residues: CASSLALGVSQYF.

The chain combines TRBV7-2 with TRBJ2-2, with 10 bases identical to TRBD2. This CDR3 has 16 amino acids. The V and J ends lost 1 base and 3 bases, in that order; junction bases with no gene match: 2. Germline V gene data show CDR1 as SGHTA and CDR2 as FQGNSA. The CDR3: CASSLGSGRHTGELFF. The CDR3 DNA reads as TGTGCCAGCAGCTTAGGTAGCGGGAGGCACACCGGGGAGCTGTTTTTT.